This entry describes one T cell receptor (beta chain). At one of its ends the junction is not consistent with the germline gene, which may arise from a read error. Investigators took RNA and DNA out together from approximately 22-30 mg of unsorted bulk tissue. This specimen belongs to a study of tumor-infiltrating lymphocytes in primary liver carcinoma. Germline V gene data show CDR1 as WSHSY and CDR2 as SAAADI. The CDR3 spans 13 residues. TCR beta cDNA was reverse-transcribed from 500 to 550 ng of total RNA. The reaction used a constant-region primer and ProtoScript II reverse transcriptase. Three nested multiplex PCR rounds, a slightly modified ARM-PCR method, built the TCR beta libraries. In the first two PCR rounds, TRBV1-TRBV30 forward primers were paired with a C-beta reverse primer, and each round lasted roughly 9 cycles. One entry per CDR3 protein, called by TCRdb with MiXCR from the multiplex PCR reads. The sample yields about 84,000 distinct CDR3 sequences, over 60% seen once.

Sequencing input: liver tumor tissue from sampling region 1. As for subset: tumor region T1, superior pole. The sequence came from a middle-aged man with primary liver carcinoma and hepatitis B virus infection. This chain joins TRBV10-2 and TRBJ1-1; 7 bases match TRBD1. For the CDR3, the DNA is TGCGCCACTGCTACCAGGGGGGGATCTGAAGCTTCCTTT. Encoded protein: CATATRGGSEASF.